These 9 T cell receptor beta chains were all obtained from the same sample, sequenced in a study of read filtering for tumor transcriptome and immune sequencing. The library was built from roughly 400 ng RNA with molecular barcoded adaptors for alpha/delta and beta/gamma chains. From the reads, TCRdb called clonotypes with MiXCR, one entry per CDR3 protein. In the table there are roughly 90,000 distinct CDR3 sequences, approximately 21% of which are singletons. Sequenced sample: a population of CD138-negative cells sorted from bone marrow. These receptors originate from a donor over 35 with multiple myeloma.

This clonotype showed up many times. V is TRBV28 and J is TRBJ1-1, with TRBD1 matching 9 bases. Germline lookup yields CDR1 MDHEN and CDR2 SYDVKM. Trimming cost V 8 bases and J 1 base; bases outside gene matches: 11. CDR3 length: 16 residues. The CDR3 sequence is CASGKLPGQGNTEAFF. Written as DNA, the CDR3 is TGTGCCAGCGGCAAGCTTCCGGGACAGGGGAACACTGAAGCTTTCTTT.

This clonotype was recorded at least ten times. The chain employs TRBV7-9 and TRBJ1-6; D is undetermined. CDR1 and CDR2 (germline): SEHNR, FQNEAQ (reference sequence). CDR3 size: 13 residues. Between the trimmed V and J ends, which lost 5 bases and 8 bases, there was a span of 10 bases. The CDR3 here is CASSIGRDSPLHF. CDR3 coding DNA: TGTGCCAGCAGCATCGGGAGGGATTCACCCCTCCACTTT. Filled out from reference TRBV7-9 and TRBJ1-6, the complete variable domain reads DTGVSQNPRHKITKRGQNVTFRCDPISEHNRLYWYRQTLGQGPEFLTYFQNEAQLEKSRLLSDRFSAERPKGSFSTLEIQRTEQGDSAMYLCASSIGRDSPLHFGNGTRLTVT.

This chain links TRBV19 with TRBJ2-3; tentatively, D is TRBD2 (5 bases). The V and J ends lost 7 bases and 2 bases respectively, with 10 bases between them. CDR1 LNHDA and CDR2 SQIVND come from the germline V gene (reference sequence). This CDR3 comprises 13 residues. The CDR3 coding sequence is TGTGCCAGTACCCCCGGGAACACAGATACGCAGTATTTT. Amino acids: CASTPGNTDTQYF.

Points on this clonotype: A read error may be the cause here, since a much bigger clone is one base away. The chain couples TRBV28 to TRBJ2-1, with D perhaps matching TRBD1 or TRBD2 (6 bases each). Germline V gives CDR1 MDHEN, CDR2 SYDVKM. The CDR3 contains 16 residues. CDR3 nucleotides: TGTGCCAGCAGTTTTCCGGGCGAGGGGGGTTACAATGATCAGTTCTTC. This encodes CASSFPGEGGYNDQFF.

The rearrangement uses TRBV6-5 and TRBJ1-1; unclear D gene. V was clipped by 2 bases and J by 0 bases, with 10 bases between them. CDR3 length equals 15 residues. Germline CDR1 and CDR2: MNHEY and SVGAGI. The CDR3 region is CASSYSCRVNTEAFF. In nucleotides, the CDR3 is TGTGCCAGCAGTTACAGTTGTAGGGTGAACACTGAAGCTTTCTTT.

The rearrangement uses TRBV7-9 and TRBJ1-4; D may be TRBD1 (5 bases). Germline V gene lookup returns CDR1 SEHNR and CDR2 FQNEAQ (reference sequence). V was clipped by 2 bases and J by 8 bases, with 6 bases between them. There are 12 residues in the CDR3. The CDR3, as DNA: TGTGCCAGCAGCTTATGGGGGGAAAAACTGTTTTTT. It specifies CASSLWGEKLFF.

At least ten counts were recorded for this clonotype. This chain uses TRBV2 with TRBJ2-5; D remains ambiguous. Looked up from germline, CDR1 is SNHLY and CDR2 is FYNNEI. V gave up 2 bases and J gave up 1 base, with 8 bases separating them. The CDR3 totals 14 residues. CDR3 protein: CASSETLVQETQYF. The CDR3 DNA follows: TGTGCCAGCAGTGAAACGCTGGTCCAAGAGACCCAGTACTTC. Filled out from reference TRBV2 and TRBJ2-5, the complete variable domain reads EPEVTQTPSHQVTQMGQEVILRCVPISNHLYFYWYRQILGQKVEFLVSFYNNEISEKSEIFDDQFSVERPDGSNFTLKIRSTKLEDSAMYFCASSETLVQETQYFGPGTRLLVL.

At least ten counts were recorded for this clonotype. CDR3 sequence reads: CASSLTTLKSGSKPQHF. The CDR3 coding sequence is TGTGCCAGCAGTTTAACGACCTTGAAGTCGGGTTCGAAGCCCCAGCATTTT. V gene TRBV28 combines with J gene TRBJ1-5, with unresolved D. CDR1 MDHEN and CDR2 SYDVKM come from the germline V gene. V lost 2 bases and J 8 bases, leaving 22 bases between the germline ends. This CDR3 spans 17 amino acids.

V gene TRBV18 combines with J gene TRBJ1-2, with D hard to call. This CDR3 region has 11 residues. CDR1 is KGHSH and CDR2 is LQKENI in the germline V gene. With 3 bases removed from V and 8 bases from J, the gap between germline ends came to 7 bases. CDR3: CASSPDRGYTF. CDR3 nucleotide sequence: TGTGCCAGCTCACCGGATAGAGGCTACACCTTC.